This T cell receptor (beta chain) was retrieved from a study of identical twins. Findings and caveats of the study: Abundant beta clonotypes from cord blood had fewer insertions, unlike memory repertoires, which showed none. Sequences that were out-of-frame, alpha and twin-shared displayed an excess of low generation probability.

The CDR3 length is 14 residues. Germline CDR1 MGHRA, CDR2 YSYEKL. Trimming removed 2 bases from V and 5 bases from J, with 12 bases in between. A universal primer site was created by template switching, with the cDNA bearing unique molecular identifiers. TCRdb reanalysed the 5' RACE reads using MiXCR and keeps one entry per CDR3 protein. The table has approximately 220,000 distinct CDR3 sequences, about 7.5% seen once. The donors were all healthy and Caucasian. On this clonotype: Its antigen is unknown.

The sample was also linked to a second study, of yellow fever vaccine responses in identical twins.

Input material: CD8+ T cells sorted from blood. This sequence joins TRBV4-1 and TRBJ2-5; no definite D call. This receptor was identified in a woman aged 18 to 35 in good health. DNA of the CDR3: TGCGCCAGCAGCCAACCCGACGTCACGGAGACCCAGTACTTC. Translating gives CASSQPDVTETQYF.